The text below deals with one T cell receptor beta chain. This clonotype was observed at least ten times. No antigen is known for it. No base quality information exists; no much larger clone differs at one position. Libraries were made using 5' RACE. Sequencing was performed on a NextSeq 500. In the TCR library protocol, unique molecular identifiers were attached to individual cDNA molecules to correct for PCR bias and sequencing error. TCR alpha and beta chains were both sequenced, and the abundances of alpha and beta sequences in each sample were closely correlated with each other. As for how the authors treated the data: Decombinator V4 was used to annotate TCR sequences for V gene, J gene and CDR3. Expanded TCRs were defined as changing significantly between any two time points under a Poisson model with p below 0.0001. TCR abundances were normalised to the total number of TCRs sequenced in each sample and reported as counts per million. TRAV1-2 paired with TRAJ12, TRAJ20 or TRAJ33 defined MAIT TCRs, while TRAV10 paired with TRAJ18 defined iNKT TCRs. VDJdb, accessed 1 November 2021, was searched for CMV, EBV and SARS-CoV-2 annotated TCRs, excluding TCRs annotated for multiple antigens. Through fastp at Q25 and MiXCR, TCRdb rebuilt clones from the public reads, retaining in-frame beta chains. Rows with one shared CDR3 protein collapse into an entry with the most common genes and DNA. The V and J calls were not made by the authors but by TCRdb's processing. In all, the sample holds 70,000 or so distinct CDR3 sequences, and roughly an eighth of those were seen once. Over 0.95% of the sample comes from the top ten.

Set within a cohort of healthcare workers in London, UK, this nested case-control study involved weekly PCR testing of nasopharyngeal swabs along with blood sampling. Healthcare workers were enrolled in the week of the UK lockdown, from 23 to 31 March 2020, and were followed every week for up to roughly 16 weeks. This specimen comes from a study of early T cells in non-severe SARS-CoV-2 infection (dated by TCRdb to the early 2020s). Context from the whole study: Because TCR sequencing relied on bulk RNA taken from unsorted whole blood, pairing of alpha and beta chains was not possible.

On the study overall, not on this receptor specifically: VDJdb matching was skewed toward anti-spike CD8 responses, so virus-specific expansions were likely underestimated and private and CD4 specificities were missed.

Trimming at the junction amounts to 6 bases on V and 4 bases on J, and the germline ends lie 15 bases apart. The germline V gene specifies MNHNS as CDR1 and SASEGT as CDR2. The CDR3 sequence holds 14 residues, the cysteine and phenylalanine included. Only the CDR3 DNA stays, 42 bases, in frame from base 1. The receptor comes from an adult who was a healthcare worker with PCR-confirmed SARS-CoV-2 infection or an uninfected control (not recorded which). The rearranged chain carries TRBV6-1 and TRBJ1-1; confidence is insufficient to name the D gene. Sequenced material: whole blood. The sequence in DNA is TGTGCCAGCAGCCTACCCCGCATAGCCACTGAAGCTTTCTTT. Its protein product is CASSLPRIATEAFF.